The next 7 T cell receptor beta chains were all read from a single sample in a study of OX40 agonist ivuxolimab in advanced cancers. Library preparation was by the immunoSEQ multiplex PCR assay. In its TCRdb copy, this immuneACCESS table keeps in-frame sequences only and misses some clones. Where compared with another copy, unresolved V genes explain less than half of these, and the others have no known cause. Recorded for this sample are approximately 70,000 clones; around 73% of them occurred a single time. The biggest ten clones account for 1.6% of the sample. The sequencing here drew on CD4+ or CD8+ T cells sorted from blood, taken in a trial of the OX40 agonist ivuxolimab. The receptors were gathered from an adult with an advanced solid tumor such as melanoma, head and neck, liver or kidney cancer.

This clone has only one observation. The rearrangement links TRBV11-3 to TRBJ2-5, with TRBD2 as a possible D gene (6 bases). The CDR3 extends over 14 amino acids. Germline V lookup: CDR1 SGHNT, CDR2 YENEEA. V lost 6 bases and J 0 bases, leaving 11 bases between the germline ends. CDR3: CASRISSDQETQYF. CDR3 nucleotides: TGTGCCAGCAGAATATCTAGCGACCAAGAGACCCAGTACTTC.

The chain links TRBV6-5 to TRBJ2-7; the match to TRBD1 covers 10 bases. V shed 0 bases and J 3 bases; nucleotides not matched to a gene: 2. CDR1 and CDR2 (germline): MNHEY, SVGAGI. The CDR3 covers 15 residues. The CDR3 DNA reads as TGTGCCAGCAGTTACTCGAGGGACAGGGGCTACGAGCAGTACTTC. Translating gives CASSYSRDRGYEQYF.

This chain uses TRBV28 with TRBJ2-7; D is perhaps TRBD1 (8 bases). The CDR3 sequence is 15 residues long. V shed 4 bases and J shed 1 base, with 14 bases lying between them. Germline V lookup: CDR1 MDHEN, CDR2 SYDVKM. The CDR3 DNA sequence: TGTGCCAGCAGTTCAAACAGGGGGGGGTCCTACGAGCAGTACTTC. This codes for CASSSNRGGSYEQYF.

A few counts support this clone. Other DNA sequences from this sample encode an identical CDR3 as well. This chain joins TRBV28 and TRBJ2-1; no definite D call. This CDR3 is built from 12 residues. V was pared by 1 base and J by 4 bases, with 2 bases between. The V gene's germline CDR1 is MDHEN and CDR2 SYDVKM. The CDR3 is CASSLLYNEQFF. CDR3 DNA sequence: TGTGCCAGCAGTTTATTATACAATGAGCAGTTCTTC. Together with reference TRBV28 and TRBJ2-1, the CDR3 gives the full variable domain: DVKVTQSSRYLVKRTGEKVFLECVQDMDHENMFWYRQDPGLGLRLIYFSYDVKMKEKGDIPEGYSVSREKKERFSLILESASTNQTSMYLCASSLLYNEQFFGPGTRLTVL.

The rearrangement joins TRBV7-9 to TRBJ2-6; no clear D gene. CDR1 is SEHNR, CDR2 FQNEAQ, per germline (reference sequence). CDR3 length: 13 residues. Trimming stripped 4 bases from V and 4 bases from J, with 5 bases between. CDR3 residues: CASSSTGANVLTF. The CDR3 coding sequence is TGTGCCAGCAGCTCGACCGGGGCCAACGTCCTGACTTTC. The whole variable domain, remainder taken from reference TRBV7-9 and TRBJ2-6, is DTGVSQNPRHKITKRGQNVTFRCDPISEHNRLYWYRQTLGQGPEFLTYFQNEAQLEKSRLLSDRFSAERPKGSFSTLEIQRTEQGDSAMYLCASSSTGANVLTFGAGSRLTVL.

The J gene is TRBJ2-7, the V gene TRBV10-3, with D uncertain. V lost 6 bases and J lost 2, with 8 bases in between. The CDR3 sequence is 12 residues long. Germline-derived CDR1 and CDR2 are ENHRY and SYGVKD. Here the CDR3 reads CAIRTEAYEQYF. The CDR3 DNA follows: TGTGCCATCAGAACAGAAGCCTACGAGCAGTACTTC.

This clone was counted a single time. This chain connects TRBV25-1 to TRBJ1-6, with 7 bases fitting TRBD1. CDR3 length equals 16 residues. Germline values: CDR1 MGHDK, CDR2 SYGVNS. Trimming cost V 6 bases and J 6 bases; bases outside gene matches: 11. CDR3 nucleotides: TGTGCCAGCAGCTCCTCCCCCGCAGGGGGTAATTCACCCCTCCACTTT. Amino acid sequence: CASSSSPAGGNSPLHF.